Sequencing of this T cell receptor (beta chain) was carried out in a study of blood T cells in healthy people across ages. Ten milliliters of peripheral blood were drawn from each donor. Germline V gene sequence: CDR1 LGHNA, CDR2 YNFKEQ. V gave up 3 bases and J gave up 5 bases; unmatched junction bases: 6. The CDR3 runs 15 residues. This clonotype was detected a few times. The use of a sample-barcoded 5' primer and a J-beta primer mix characterized a second PCR of about 7 to 12 cycles. Per-sample output comprised a minimum of 3 million paired-end reads containing CDR3. MiXCR, run by TCRdb on the 5' RACE reads, gives a single entry per CDR3 protein. Of more than 1,000,000 distinct CDR3 sequences detected, 20% to 25% appear once; the ten largest clones hold approximately 0.75%. This sample also appeared in a second study, on T cells of mothers and their children. According to that study: Each mother gave over 10 million TCR beta CDR3 reads; each child, roughly 3.1 million. For related and unrelated pairs alike, thymic selection shapes TCR recombination output similarly.

The specimen sequenced was blood. This chain links TRBV4-2 with TRBJ2-1; 8 bases match TRBD1. This TCR came from a girl aged 2-10 years in good health. The DNA of the CDR3 is TGTGCCAGCAGCCACGACAGGGGACCTCACAATGAGCAGTTCTTC. Its translation: CASSHDRGPHNEQFF.